This T cell receptor (beta chain) stems from a study of PD-L1 blockade in urothelial cancer. Whole-study context: Most of the 29 patients were men with bladder-origin urothelial cancer. T cell content in blood samples showed a median of around 140,000. Patients' prior chemotherapy regimens numbered 0 to 3.

TCR analog templates of synthetic origin were spiked into each PCR. Clones were read by immunoSEQ multiplex PCR, and TCRdb kept only the in-frame ones, dropping some. The sample lists around 130,000 clones; 65% to 85% were seen once. Noted time point: pretreatment peripheral blood. Specimen: PBMCs, collected around atezolizumab (anti-PD-L1) treatment. The source of this sequence is a man aged 50-59 years with urothelial cancer.

In nucleotides, the CDR3 is TGTGCCAGCAGTGGACTAGCGGGAGGTTCGACAGATACGCAGTATTTT. The encoded protein is CASSGLAGGSTDTQYF. J is TRBJ2-3 and V is TRBV28, with TRBD2 identical over 14 bases. V dropped 5 bases and J dropped 3; count of bases not matched to a gene: 4. This CDR3 comprises 16 residues. In germline, CDR1 is MDHEN, CDR2 SYDVKM. Full variable domain (remainder filled in from reference TRBV28 and TRBJ2-3): DVKVTQSSRYLVKRTGEKVFLECVQDMDHENMFWYRQDPGLGLRLIYFSYDVKMKEKGDIPEGYSVSREKKERFSLILESASTNQTSMYLCASSGLAGGSTDTQYFGPGTRLTVL.